This entry lists 28 T cell receptor beta chains sequenced from one sample in a study of blood T cell repertoires in COVID-19. Profiling relied on immunoSEQ multiplex PCR, and the TCRdb table lists in-frame clones only, not all of them. The data hold about 130,000 clones, with nearly 90% observed a single time. The sequenced sample was peripheral blood. The receptors were gathered from a woman of 80 years or more with acute or convalescent COVID-19.

This clone was seen once. The chain carries TRBV7-9 and TRBJ1-2; 7 nucleotides line up with TRBD1. J gave up 0 bases and V 5 bases, and 6 bases lay outside the gene matches. The CDR3 has 15 amino acids. Germline V CDR1 and CDR2: SEHNR, FQNEAQ (reference sequence). The CDR3 reads CASSRGQNPNYGYTF. The CDR3 nucleotides read TGTGCCAGCAGCAGGGGACAGAACCCTAACTATGGCTACACCTTC.

The rearrangement links TRBV6-1 to TRBJ2-7; D is unclear. V was pared by 2 bases and J by 6 bases, with 11 bases between. This CDR3 has 13 residues. Germline CDR1 reads MNHNS; CDR2 reads SASEGT. CDR3: CASSEPTVREQYF. CDR3 nucleotide sequence: TGTGCCAGCAGTGAACCTACAGTGCGCGAGCAGTACTTC.

The genes are TRBV5-1 and TRBJ2-1; 7 bases align to TRBD2. The CDR3 sequence is 15 residues long. Looked up from germline, CDR1 is SGHRS and CDR2 is YFSETQ. V shed 0 bases and J 7 bases; nucleotides not matched to a gene: 7. The CDR3 reads CASSLAGGRGNEQFF. CDR3 coding DNA: TGCGCCAGCAGCTTGGCTGGCGGGAGAGGTAATGAGCAGTTCTTC.

This chain uses TRBV4-3 with TRBJ1-2; 7 bases agree with TRBD1. The CDR3 loop spans 15 amino acids. V was pared by 1 base and J by 5 bases, with 7 bases of the junction left unmatched. The germline CDR1 and CDR2 sequences are LGHNA and YSLEER. The CDR3 nucleotides are TGCGCCAGCAGCCAAGCGAGGTACAGGGGTTATGGCTACACCTTC. It codes for CASSQARYRGYGYTF.

V is TRBV5-4 and J is TRBJ2-5; 11 bases match TRBD1. The junction had 8 bases not matched to a gene; V was cut back by 5 bases and J by 5 bases. The germline gives CDR1 SGHNT, CDR2 YYREEE (reference sequence). The CDR3 extends over 15 amino acids. For the CDR3, the DNA is TGTGCCAGCAGGACCGGGACAGGGGGACAGGAGACCCAGTACTTC. Translation: CASRTGTGGQETQYF.

The V call is TRBV3-1 (or the pseudogene TRBV3-2), the J call TRBJ2-3; weak D call: TRBD1 (6 bases). CDR1 is LGHDT, CDR2 YNNKEL, per germline (reference sequence). This CDR3 spans 16 amino acids. Trimming stripped 6 bases from V and 2 bases from J, with 18 bases between. CDR3 residues: CASSPLTGPFTDTQYF. Written as DNA, the CDR3 is TGTGCCAGCAGTCCTCTGACAGGTCCCTTCACAGATACGCAGTATTTT.

To note about this clone: One end of the junction does not line up with germline, which may come from a read error. The chain carries TRBV3-1 (or the pseudogene TRBV3-2) and TRBJ2-1; 11 bases fit TRBD1. Germline values: CDR1 LGHDT, CDR2 YNNKEL (reference sequence). The CDR3 loop spans 12 amino acids. The CDR3 region is CASSPPGQGVLF. The CDR3 DNA follows: TGTGCCAGCAGCCCCCCGGGACAGGGGGTTCTCTTC.

CDR3 sequence reads: CASSIRNSYEQYF. The CDR3, as DNA: TGTGCCAGCAGCATCAGGAACTCCTACGAGCAGTACTTC. The V call is TRBV5-4, the J call TRBJ2-7; the D is unclear. The CDR3 runs to 13 residues. The V and J ends lost 4 bases and 0 bases respectively, with 8 bases between them. Germline CDR1 reads SGHNT; CDR2 reads YYREEE (reference sequence). Full variable domain (remainder filled in from reference TRBV5-4 and TRBJ2-7): ETGVTQSPTHLIKTRGQQVTLRCSSQSGHNTVSWYQQALGQGPQFIFQYYREEENGRGNFPPRFSGLQFPNYSSELNVNALELDDSALYLCASSIRNSYEQYFGPGTRLTVT.

V gene TRBV10-3 combines with J gene TRBJ2-7; a possible D gene is TRBD1 (5 bases). Trimming removed 10 bases from V and 6 bases from J, with 25 bases in between. The germline CDR1 and CDR2 sequences are ENHRY and SYGVKD. CDR3 length: 15 residues. The CDR3 sequence is CATGIGQVVGSEQYF. The CDR3 DNA is TGTGCCACAGGGATTGGGCAGGTGGTTGGGTCCGAGCAGTACTTC.

Only one count was recorded for this clone. J is TRBJ1-6 and V is TRBV4-3; 7 bases are a match to TRBD1. Germline V gives CDR1 LGHNA, CDR2 YSLEER. The V gene end was trimmed by 2 bases and the J gene end by 10 bases; junction bases not matched to a gene: 8. The CDR3 extends over 15 amino acids. CDR3 amino acids: CASSQNGQVGSPLHF. The CDR3 bases are TGCGCCAGCAGCCAAAACGGACAGGTCGGGTCACCCCTCCACTTT.

As for this clone: Other nucleotide sequences in the sample specify the same CDR3. V and J are TRBV9 and TRBJ1-2, with TRBD1 matching over 7 bases. The V gene's germline CDR1 is SGDLS and CDR2 YYNGEE. This CDR3 comprises 15 residues. The V gene end was trimmed by 0 bases and the J gene end by 2 bases; junction bases not matched to a gene: 4. Here the CDR3 DNA reads TGTGCCAGCAGCGTAGAAGAGGGGGCGAACTATGGCTACACCTTC. It specifies CASSVEEGANYGYTF.

The rearrangement joins TRBV18 to TRBJ2-7; D ambiguous. V lost 3 bases and J lost 2, with 14 bases in between. From germline, CDR1 is KGHSH and CDR2 LQKENI. CDR3 size: 15 residues. CDR3 residues: CASSPTPGGPYEQYF. As DNA, the CDR3 is TGTGCCAGCTCACCGACTCCGGGTGGCCCCTACGAGCAGTACTTC.

The V call is TRBV6-5, the J call TRBJ1-1; tentatively, D is TRBD1 (5 bases). Trimming removed 5 bases from V and 3 bases from J, with 13 bases in between. The germline gives CDR1 MNHEY, CDR2 SVGAGI. The CDR3 loop spans 14 amino acids. Here the CDR3 reads CASSHRQRYTEAFF. The DNA of the CDR3 is TGTGCCAGCAGTCACCGACAGAGGTACACTGAAGCTTTCTTT.

This clone was seen a single time. V is TRBV19 and J is TRBJ1-2; TRBD1 matches 8 bases. V dropped 5 bases and J dropped 3; count of bases not matched to a gene: 5. This CDR3 has 14 residues. Germline V gene sequence: CDR1 LNHDA, CDR2 SQIVND (reference sequence). CDR3 region: CASSPTGDDYGYTF. The CDR3 DNA is TGTGCCAGTAGTCCGACAGGGGACGACTATGGCTACACCTTC.

This clone was seen just once. The chain employs TRBV12-2 and TRBJ2-1; the table's TRBD2 call for D was not verified on the DNA. TRBV12-2 is listed as a pseudogene. The CDR3 is 19 amino acids. CDR3 protein: CASRTCLASGLSSYNEQFF. DNA for the CDR3: TGTGCAAGTCGCACCTGCCTGGCTAGCGGCCTGAGCTCCTACAATGAGCAGTTCTTC.

This chain joins TRBV12-1 and TRBJ1-5; the table names TRBD1, a call not compared with the DNA. TRBV12-1 corresponds to a pseudogene. The CDR3 is 18 residues long. CDR3 loop: CASSCGQGETRSNQPQHF. CDR3 DNA: TGTGCCAGCAGCTGCGGACAGGGGGAGACTCGGAGCAATCAGCCCCAGCATTTT.

To note about this clone: A junction end diverges from the germline sequence, so it may reflect a read error. The V and J genes are TRBV6-5 and TRBJ2-1; D is ambiguous. CDR1 and CDR2 (germline): MNHEY, SVGAGI. The CDR3 contains 12 residues. CDR3 amino acids: CASSYSNNEQFF. CDR3 sequence (DNA): TGTGCCAGCAGTTACTCCAACAATGAGCAGTTCTTC.

V and J are TRBV27 and TRBJ1-2; D may be TRBD1 (5 bases). Trimming shortened V by 2 bases and J by 7 bases, and 17 bases separated the two germline ends. The germline V gene has CDR1 MNHEY and CDR2 SMNVEV (reference sequence). CDR3 length: 15 amino acids. The CDR3 DNA follows: TGTGCCAGCAGTTTAGGCAGGGCTTTATCCGGTGGCTACACCTTC. Residues: CASSLGRALSGGYTF.

The chain combines TRBV11-2 with TRBJ1-3, with D maybe TRBD1 (5 bases). Germline V gene data show CDR1 as SGHAT and CDR2 as FQNNGV. Trimming removed 4 bases from V and 0 bases from J, with 13 bases in between. The CDR3 covers 16 residues. The CDR3 here is CASSSGPSSSGNTIYF. In DNA form, the CDR3 reads TGTGCCAGCAGCTCAGGGCCCTCAAGCTCTGGAAACACCATATATTTT.

This chain links TRBV6-8 with TRBJ1-2; possible D gene TRBD1, 6 bases. The CDR3 totals 20 residues. The V gene lost 0 bases and the J gene lost 4 bases, with 27 bases spanning the gap. Germline V gene data show CDR1 as MNHGY and CDR2 as SAAAGT. CDR3: CASSYSRTWADPGTPYGYTF. The CDR3 nucleotides are TGTGCCAGCAGTTACTCGAGGACGTGGGCGGACCCCGGGACACCCTATGGCTACACCTTC.

Only a few counts were recorded for this clone. The genes are TRBV5-5 and TRBJ1-5; TRBD1 matches at 8 bases. Germline trimming cut 4 bases from V and 8 bases from J; bases unmatched to any gene: 11. Germline values: CDR1 SGHKS, CDR2 YYEKEE (reference sequence). The CDR3 runs 15 residues. The DNA of the CDR3 is TGTGCCAGCAGCCGGCTAGGGACAGGCTTTGAGCCCCAGCATTTT. This gives the protein CASSRLGTGFEPQHF.

The rearrangement joins TRBV4-2 to TRBJ2-3; 8 bases align to TRBD2. The CDR3 loop spans 16 amino acids. With V trimmed by 5 bases and J by 2 bases, 9 bases remained unmatched. CDR1 is LGHNA and CDR2 is YNFKEQ in the germline V gene. CDR3 DNA: TGTGCCAGCAGCGACAGAGCGGGGGCCCTCACAGATACGCAGTATTTT. Its protein product is CASSDRAGALTDTQYF.

The V call is TRBV6-5, the J call TRBJ1-5; unclear D gene. CDR3 length: 14 residues. Trimming left V 7 bases short and J 0 bases short, with 10 bases between. Germline CDR1 is MNHEY and CDR2 is SVGAGI. As DNA, the CDR3 is TGTGCCAGCAAGTTGGGAGATAGCAATCAGCCCCAGCATTTT. It codes for CASKLGDSNQPQHF.

This clone was counted once. The rearrangement uses TRBV6-6 and TRBJ1-3, with D perhaps TRBD1 (5 bases). With 6 bases removed from V and 4 bases from J, the gap between germline ends came to 13 bases. In germline, CDR1 is MNHNY, CDR2 SVGAGI (reference sequence). CDR3 length: 14 amino acids. DNA of the CDR3: TGTGCCAGCAGGGGGCCGGAGGGGGGAAACACCATATATTTT. This sequence encodes CASRGPEGGNTIYF.

The chain carries TRBV5-1 and TRBJ2-2; D might be TRBD2 (5 bases). Deletions cut 5 bases from V and 0 bases from J, with 8 bases between. Germline V gene data show CDR1 as SGHRS and CDR2 as YFSETQ. This CDR3 comprises 14 residues. The CDR3 nucleotides are TGCGCCAGCAGTGAGGGAGCGAACACCGGGGAGCTGTTTTTT. This encodes CASSEGANTGELFF. The full variable domain, with the rest looked up from reference TRBV5-1 and TRBJ2-2, is KAGVTQTPRYLIKTRGQQVTLSCSPISGHRSVSWYQQTPGQGLQFLFEYFSETQRNKGNFPGRFSGRQFSNSRSEMNVSTLELGDSALYLCASSEGANTGELFFGEGSRLTVL.

The chain employs TRBV7-3 and TRBJ2-7; D may be TRBD1 (6 bases). CDR3 length: 14 residues. Trimming removed 5 bases at V and 1 base at J, with 12 bases between. The germline CDR1 and CDR2 sequences are SGHTA and FQGTGA. CDR3 DNA: TGTGCCAGCAGCCCACATCAGGGGTCCTACGAGCAGTACTTC. It codes for CASSPHQGSYEQYF.

This chain connects TRBV19 to TRBJ2-5, with 9 nucleotides matching TRBD2. CDR3 length equals 15 residues. CDR1 is LNHDA, CDR2 SQIVND, per germline (reference sequence). Germline trimming cut 10 bases from V and 9 bases from J; bases unmatched to any gene: 18. The CDR3: CAIPSSGAPVGSQYF. CDR3 coding DNA: TGTGCCATCCCGTCTAGCGGGGCACCGGTGGGGTCCCAGTACTTC. Looking up the rest from reference TRBV19 and TRBJ2-5 gives the full variable domain: DGGITQSPKYLFRKEGQNVTLSCEQNLNHDAMYWYRQDPGQGLRLIYYSQIVNDFQKGDIAEGYSVSREKKESFPLTVTSAQKNPTAFYLCAIPSSGAPVGSQYFGPGTRLLVL.

This chain links TRBV18 with TRBJ1-2; TRBD1 agrees at 8 bases. The CDR3 spans 15 residues. Germline-derived CDR1 and CDR2 are KGHSH and LQKENI. V was pared by 3 bases and J by 5 bases, with 8 bases of the junction left unmatched. This CDR3 is CASSPRGQGGYGYTF. CDR3 nucleotides: TGTGCCAGCTCACCCCGAGGACAGGGCGGTTATGGCTACACCTTC.